This TCR beta chain was sequenced in a study of OX40 agonist ivuxolimab in advanced cancers. Across the study: The study gave patients intravenous ivuxolimab at 0.01 to 10 mg/kg every 2 weeks. Over 30% of patients had received prior checkpoint inhibitor therapy.

Germline loops: CDR1 SGHTA, CDR2 FQGNSA. V lost 5 bases, J lost 5 bases, and 2 bases stayed unmatched. This CDR3 spans 14 amino acids. Study-level findings and limits: Expanded peripheral T cells had an undetermined antigen specificity. Average numbers of expanded clones were greater in CD8+ T cells than in CD4+.

TCRdb's copy holds only in-frame clones and misses some; the assay was immunoSEQ multiplex PCR. The sample yields some 97,000 clones, 70% to 90% seen once. This clone was found a few times. Its antigen is not identified. The TCR comes from an adult with an advanced solid tumor such as melanoma, head and neck, liver or kidney cancer. The J gene is TRBJ1-4, the V gene TRBV7-2, with 10 bases matching TRBD1. The sequencing used CD4+ or CD8+ T cells sorted from blood, collected in a trial of the OX40 agonist ivuxolimab. CDR3 coding DNA: TGTGCCAGCAGCCCGGACAGGGGGAATGAAAAACTGTTTTTT. Translation: CASSPDRGNEKLFF. The entire variable domain, with the rest obtained from reference TRBV7-2 and TRBJ1-4, is as follows: GAGVSQSPSNKVTEKGKDVELRCDPISGHTALYWYRQSLGQGLEFLIYFQGNSAPDKSGLPSDRFSAERTGGSVSTLTIQRTQQEDSAVYLCASSPDRGNEKLFFGSGTQLSVL.